Below are 19 T cell receptor beta chains sequenced from a single sample in a study of T cells after yellow fever vaccination. TCRdb passed the 5' RACE reads through MiXCR, listing each CDR3 protein once. The sample carries hundreds of thousands of distinct CDR3 sequences, about 17% recorded once. The material was PBMCs, obtained before the yellow fever booster vaccination. The receptors come from a man in his late teens or twenties who received the YFV17D yellow fever vaccine.

This clonotype occurred a few times. J is TRBJ2-2 and V is TRBV29-1; 7 bases are shared with TRBD1. The CDR3 consists of 15 residues. Trimming cost V 6 bases and J 0 bases; bases outside gene matches: 7. From germline, CDR1 is SQVTM and CDR2 ANQGSEA. The DNA for the CDR3 is TGCAGCGTCCCCAGGGGGTCTGCGAACACCGGGGAGCTGTTTTTT. This gives the protein CSVPRGSANTGELFF.

The chain joins TRBV7-6 to TRBJ2-1; no definite D call. Germline CDR1 and CDR2: SGHVS and FNYEAQ. The CDR3 runs 14 residues. Between the trimmed V and J ends, which lost 4 bases and 6 bases, there was a span of 13 bases. In DNA form, the CDR3 reads TGTGCCAGCAGCTCTCGTGACTCCCTCAATGAGCAGTTCTTC. This encodes CASSSRDSLNEQFF. The variable domain in full, with the rest retrieved from reference TRBV7-6 and TRBJ2-1, is GAGVSQSPRYKVTKRGQDVALRCDPISGHVSLYWYRQALGQGPEFLTYFNYEAQQDKSGLPNDRFSAERPEGSISTLTIQRTEQRDSAMYRCASSSRDSLNEQFFGPGTRLTVL.

This clonotype was detected a few times. The chain has TRBV5-1 and TRBJ2-7; D is undetermined. CDR3 length equals 15 residues. Between the trimmed V and J ends, which lost 0 bases and 2 bases, there was a span of 12 bases. Per germline, CDR1 SGHRS and CDR2 YFSETQ. DNA for the CDR3: TGCGCCAGCAGCTTGGCGGGCAGGACCCCCTACGAGCAGTACTTC. Encoded protein: CASSLAGRTPYEQYF. The entire variable domain, with the rest obtained from reference TRBV5-1 and TRBJ2-7, is as follows: KAGVTQTPRYLIKTRGQQVTLSCSPISGHRSVSWYQQTPGQGLQFLFEYFSETQRNKGNFPGRFSGRQFSNSRSEMNVSTLELGDSALYLCASSLAGRTPYEQYFGPGTRLTVT.

The rearrangement links TRBV7-3 to TRBJ2-2; D is unclear. The V end lost 5 bases, the J end lost 7 bases, and 8 bases lay between the germline ends. The length of the CDR3 is 12 residues. Germline values: CDR1 SGHTA, CDR2 FQGTGA. This CDR3 is CASSPANGELFF. The DNA of the CDR3 is TGTGCCAGCAGCCCGGCGAACGGGGAGCTGTTTTTT.

CDR3 coding DNA: TGTGCCAGCAGCTCCAACCCCCTACGGAGCACAGATACGCAGTATTTT. It codes for CASSSNPLRSTDTQYF. The chain couples TRBV7-2 to TRBJ2-3, with D unresolved. V was pared by 4 bases and J by 0 bases, with 14 bases between. This CDR3 has 16 residues. Germline V CDR1 and CDR2: SGHTA, FQGNSA.

This clonotype was counted ten times or more. This chain links TRBV11-2 with TRBJ2-3; maybe TRBD2 (7 bases). Germline V CDR1 and CDR2: SGHAT, FQNNGV. The CDR3 runs 15 residues. With 1 base removed from V and 4 bases from J, the gap between germline ends came to 12 bases. The CDR3: CASSLVRGASDTQYF. The DNA of the CDR3 is TGTGCCAGCAGCTTAGTCCGGGGGGCGTCAGATACGCAGTATTTT.

This clonotype was seen at least ten times. V usage is TRBV5-1 and J usage is TRBJ1-6, with 9 bases identical to TRBD1. V lost 0 bases to trimming and J lost 4 bases; unmatched junction nucleotides: 20. Germline CDR1 is SGHRS and CDR2 is YFSETQ. The length of the CDR3 is 22 residues. CDR3 sequence reads: CASSLESPGQGIRGLYNSPLHF. Here the CDR3 DNA reads TGCGCCAGCAGCTTGGAATCTCCAGGACAGGGGATTCGGGGCCTTTATAATTCACCCCTCCACTTT.

The table lists this clonotype with a few counts. This sequence joins TRBV25-1 and TRBJ1-2; D is uncertain. There are 11 residues in the CDR3. Germline CDR1 MGHDK, CDR2 SYGVNS. Trimming took 7 bases from V and 4 from J, leaving 7 bases between them. CDR3 sequence: CASNDFYGYTF. CDR3 bases: TGTGCCAGCAATGACTTCTATGGCTACACCTTC.

The chain is built from TRBV12-3 or TRBV12-4 and TRBJ1-5; possible D gene TRBD1, 5 bases. The V end was cut by 2 bases, the J end by 3 bases, with 8 bases between. The CDR3 totals 14 residues. CDR3 nucleotides: TGTGCCAGCAGTTTAACCGGGGCCAATCAGCCCCAGCATTTT. Its protein is CASSLTGANQPQHF.

The V gene is TRBV20-1, the J gene TRBJ2-3; unclear D gene. V lost 0 bases and J 5 bases, leaving 15 bases between the germline ends. Germline V gene data show CDR1 as DFQATT and CDR2 as SNEGSKA (reference sequence). The CDR3 covers 15 residues. The CDR3 bases are TGCAGTGCTAGAGAGCCATCGTGGAAGGGAGATACGCAGTATTTT. Encoded protein: CSAREPSWKGDTQYF.

The table lists this clonotype with many counts. The chain joins TRBV12-3 or TRBV12-4 to TRBJ2-5, with 11 nucleotides matching TRBD1. The CDR3 contains 14 residues. The V segment lost 6 bases and the J segment 7 bases; nucleotides outside the gene matches: 7. The CDR3 DNA is TGTGCCAGCAGCTCCGGGACAGGGGGGGGGACCCAGTACTTC. This sequence encodes CASSSGTGGGTQYF.

The rearrangement uses TRBV6-2 or TRBV6-3 and TRBJ2-7; D possibly corresponds to TRBD1 (5 bases). The CDR3 is made up of 13 amino acids. The germline V gene has CDR1 MNHEY and CDR2 SVGEGT. V lost 8 bases, J lost 5 bases, and 16 bases lay in between. This chain's CDR3 is CASDRKGAHEQYF. The CDR3 DNA is TGTGCCAGCGATCGGAAAGGGGCCCACGAGCAGTACTTC.

V and J are TRBV6-6 and TRBJ2-7, with D perhaps given as TRBD1 or TRBD2 (5 bases each). CDR1 and CDR2 from the germline V gene are MNHNY and SVGAGI (reference sequence). Between the trimmed V and J ends, which lost 6 bases and 4 bases, there was a span of 13 bases. The CDR3 extends over 13 amino acids. The chain's CDR3 is CASSWGPPYEQYV. CDR3 nucleotides: TGTGCCAGCAGCTGGGGACCGCCGTACGAGCAGTACGTC.

This clonotype was detected a few times. This sequence joins TRBV20-1 and TRBJ1-3; unclear D gene. This CDR3 has 13 amino acids. CDR1 DFQATT and CDR2 SNEGSKA come from the germline V gene (reference sequence). Trimming stripped 3 bases from V and 2 bases from J, with 8 bases between. CDR3 region: CSASTGTGNTIYF. In DNA, the CDR3 is TGCAGTGCTAGCACTGGGACTGGAAACACCATATATTTT.

This rearrangement joins TRBV29-1 to TRBJ2-3, with a weak D call TRBD2 (5 bases). The CDR3 is 14 amino acids. Germline CDR1 and CDR2: SQVTM and ANQGSEA. Trimming took off 7 bases at V and 3 bases at J, with 17 bases between the two ends. CDR3 region: CSAQEAAGTDTQYF. In DNA form, the CDR3 reads TGCAGCGCCCAGGAGGCGGCCGGGACAGATACGCAGTATTTT.

The chain is built from TRBV6-2 or TRBV6-3 and TRBJ2-1; TRBD2 matches 8 bases. Germline assignment: CDR1 MNHEY and CDR2 SVGEGT. The CDR3 contains 17 residues. The V gene end was trimmed by 5 bases and the J gene end by 0 bases; junction bases not matched to a gene: 9. The CDR3 nucleotides are TGTGCCAGCAGTGAAGGGATAGCGGGGAGCTCCTACAATGAGCAGTTCTTC. Translated, it gives CASSEGIAGSSYNEQFF.

This clonotype was seen a handful of times. The V call is TRBV4-3, the J call TRBJ1-1; no firm D call. The V gene's germline CDR1 is LGHNA and CDR2 YSLEER. The CDR3 extends over 14 amino acids. With 4 bases removed from V and 1 base from J, the gap between germline ends came to 10 bases. The CDR3, as DNA: TGCGCCAGCAGCCCGCTTCACTCGAACACTGAAGCTTTCTTT. Its protein is CASSPLHSNTEAFF.

The rearrangement links TRBV6-5 to TRBJ2-5; a possible D gene is TRBD1 (5 bases). Trimming shortened V by 4 bases and J by 5 bases, and 17 bases separated the two germline ends. This CDR3 spans 15 amino acids. Germline CDR1 MNHEY, CDR2 SVGAGI. CDR3 DNA sequence: TGTGCCAGCAGTTTTTCGGGCCCCGACAGCGAGACCCAGTACTTC. Translation gives CASSFSGPDSETQYF.

The chain carries TRBV7-2 and TRBJ2-3; D is uncertain. The CDR3 sequence is 15 residues long. Germline values: CDR1 SGHTA, CDR2 FQGNSA. Trimming removed 5 bases at V and 3 bases at J, with 15 bases between. The CDR3 spells CASSQGRTTTDTQYF. The DNA for the CDR3 is TGTGCCAGCAGCCAAGGTCGTACCACGACAGATACGCAGTATTTT.